This TCR beta chain was sequenced during a study of blood T cell repertoires in COVID-19. Method: immunoSEQ multiplex PCR; TCRdb's copy keeps in-frame clones and lacks some. The sample carries 100,000 or so clones, 81% recorded once. This receptor was taken from a woman in her 70s with acute or convalescent COVID-19. Sequenced material: peripheral blood.

The CDR3 nucleotides read TGTGCCATCAGGGGTAAGGGACAGGGCGAAACTGAAGCTTTCTTT. Translation gives CAIRGKGQGETEAFF. The chain couples TRBV10-3 to TRBJ1-1, with 9 bases matching TRBD1. Germline V gene sequence: CDR1 ENHRY, CDR2 SYGVKD. Trimming cost V 6 bases and J 5 bases; bases outside gene matches: 10. This CDR3 comprises 15 residues.